The rows below give T cell receptor beta chains drawn from one sample of a study of shared clonotypes between healthy human individuals. Generated by immunoSEQ multiplex PCR, the TCRdb table keeps only in-frame clones and is missing some. The data contain 630,000 or so clones, nearly 98% of them singletons. The material sequenced was naive CD8+ T cells sorted from blood. Receptors originate from a man between 25 and 39 years old in good health. Each CDR3 is given with its conserved first and last residue. The order of the fields is V gene, D gene, J gene, clone size, CDR3 length, CDR3 protein, CDR3 DNA. A D gene is named only where the DNA matches it firmly. The size of a clone is reported for some rows only, either as once, few or many, or as a class for expanded clones.

>TRBV9|TRBD1|TRBJ2-5|.|17
CASSVAPDRGDQETQYF
TGTGCCAGCAGCGTAGCCCCCGACAGGGGGGATCAAGAGACCCAGTACTTC
>TRBV9|.|TRBJ2-2|once|14
CASSGPGPPGELFF
TGTGCCAGCAGCGGGCCGGGCCCCCCCGGGGAGCTGTTTTTT
>TRBV28|TRBD2|TRBJ2-7|.|19
CASSYPRWTSGGGSYEQYF
TGTGCCAGCAGTTATCCCCGTTGGACTAGCGGGGGGGGAAGCTACGAGCAGTACTTC
>TRBV27|TRBD1|TRBJ2-7|.|15
CASSLRGQGSYEQYF
TGTGCCAGCAGTTTAAGGGGACAGGGCTCCTACGAGCAGTACTTC
>TRBV7-9|TRBD1|TRBJ2-7|once|15
CASSPRTGGYDEQYF
TGTGCCAGCAGCCCACGGACAGGGGGCTACGACGAGCAGTACTTC
>TRBV28|.|TRBJ1-2|once|16
CASSFPGGRGDYGYTF
TGTGCCAGCAGTTTCCCCGGGGGAAGGGGAGACTATGGCTACACCTTC
>TRBV28|.|TRBJ1-4|.|14
CASEQGRVNEKLFF
TGTGCCAGTGAACAGGGAAGGGTGAATGAAAAACTGTTTTTT
>TRBV28|TRBD1|TRBJ1-2|.|17
CASTPWGQSLANYGYTF
TGTGCCAGCACCCCATGGGGACAGTCTTTAGCTAACTATGGCTACACCTTC
>TRBV2|TRBD2|TRBJ2-1|.|15
CASSPVRLAYNEQFF
TGTGCCAGCAGCCCGGTTCGACTAGCGTACAATGAGCAGTTCTTC
>TRBV11-2|.|TRBJ2-7|.|14
CASSLDPDSYEQYF
TGTGCCAGCAGCTTAGATCCGGACAGCTACGAGCAGTACTTC
>TRBV18|TRBD1|TRBJ2-1|.|16
CASSFRDRVVSNEQFF
TGTGCCAGCTCATTTAGAGACAGGGTGGTCTCCAATGAGCAGTTCTTC
>TRBV14|.|TRBJ1-1|.|15
CASSLGADRNTEAFF
TGTGCCAGCAGCCTGGGGGCAGATAGAAACACTGAAGCTTTCTTT
>TRBV13|TRBD2|TRBJ2-1|.|15
CASSLGTSGYNEQFF
TGTGCCAGCAGCCTCGGGACTAGTGGCTACAATGAGCAGTTCTTC
>TRBV5-1|TRBD2|TRBJ2-2|.|15
CASSILAANIGELFF
TGCGCCAGCAGCATACTAGCGGCGAACATCGGGGAGCTGTTTTTT
>TRBV27|.|TRBJ1-2|once|13
CASSLNPNYGYTF
TGTGCCAGCAGTCTAAATCCTAACTATGGCTACACCTTC
>TRBV9|TRBD2|TRBJ2-3|.|15
CASSLRAGAEDTQYF
TGTGCCAGCAGCCTACGAGCGGGAGCGGAGGATACGCAGTATTTT
>TRBV4-1|.|TRBJ1-1|.|12
CASSRVGSEAFF
TGCGCCAGCAGCAGGGTGGGCAGTGAAGCTTTCTTT
>TRBV12-1|.|TRBJ1-2|.|14
CASSFEVVCYGYTF
TGTGCCAGCAGCTTTGAGGTAGTTTGCTATGGCTACACCTTC
>TRBV6-5|TRBD2|TRBJ2-7|.|15
CASSPGGGRSYEQYF
TGTGCCAGCAGTCCGGGGGGTGGGAGGAGCTACGAGCAGTACTTC
>TRBV11-3|.|TRBJ2-2|.|13
CASSGPRSRELFF
TGTGCCAGCTCCGGACCCCGTTCCCGGGAGCTGTTTTTT
>TRBV28|.|TRBJ1-5|.|15
CASSPLDSSNQPQHF
TGTGCCAGCAGTCCGTTGGACAGTTCGAATCAGCCCCAGCATTTT
>TRBV28|.|TRBJ1-1|.|12
CASSLRRDEAFF
TGTGCCAGCAGTTTAAGGAGGGATGAAGCTTTCTTT
>TRBV13|.|TRBJ1-1|.|14
CASSLLGSGTEAFF
TGTGCCAGCAGCTTATTAGGTTCGGGGACTGAAGCTTTCTTT
>TRBV30|.|TRBJ2-6|.|12
CAWGSGANVLTF
TGTGCCTGGGGCTCTGGGGCCAACGTCCTGACTTTC
>TRBV11-2|.|TRBJ1-1|.|16
CASSFPPRTPNTEAFF
TGTGCCAGCAGCTTTCCACCTCGGACACCAAACACTGAAGCTTTCTTT
>TRBV9|TRBD1|TRBJ1-1|.|18
CASSVAPRTGAMNTEAFF
TGTGCCAGCAGCGTAGCCCCCCGGACAGGAGCTATGAACACTGAAGCTTTCTTT
>TRBV6-5|.|TRBJ2-7|.|15
CASSFEPRNYYEQYF
TGTGCCAGCAGTTTTGAACCACGGAATTACTACGAGCAGTACTTC
>TRBV29-1|.|TRBJ2-5|.|13
CSVEPDNQETQYF
TGCAGCGTTGAGCCGGACAACCAAGAGACCCAGTACTTC
>TRBV7-2|TRBD2|TRBJ2-7|.|15
CASSPPWREFDEQYF
TGTGCCAGCAGCCCCCCTTGGCGGGAGTTCGACGAGCAGTACTTC
>TRBV6-6|.|TRBJ2-2|.|16
CASSPPGHKRGGELFF
TGTGCCAGCAGTCCACCGGGACACAAAAGAGGCGGGGAGCTGTTTTTT
>TRBV28|.|TRBJ1-1|.|14
CASSFPGTNTEAFF
TGTGCCAGCAGTTTTCCAGGGACGAACACTGAAGCTTTCTTT
>TRBV18|.|TRBJ2-5|.|15
CASSPGQRYQETQYF
TGTGCCAGCTCACCAGGGCAGAGGTACCAAGAGACCCAGTACTTC
>TRBV5-8|.|TRBJ1-1|.|14
CASSPPRADTEAFF
TGTGCCAGCAGCCCGCCGAGGGCGGACACTGAAGCTTTCTTT
>TRBV27|.|TRBJ2-7|.|9
CASSLRQYF
TGTGCCAGCAGTTTGAGGCAGTACTTC
>TRBV29-1|.|TRBJ2-1|.|13
CSVERKRPNEQFF
TGCAGCGTTGAGAGAAAGCGTCCCAATGAGCAGTTCTTC
>TRBV29-1|TRBD1|TRBJ2-7|.|14
CSVEGTGETYEQYF
TGCAGCGTTGAAGGGACAGGCGAGACCTACGAGCAGTACTTC
>TRBV2|.|TRBJ1-3|.|14
CASSGTDDPNTIYF
TGTGCCAGCAGCGGGACCGACGATCCGAACACCATATATTTT
>TRBV29-1|TRBD1|TRBJ2-2|.|14
CSVETGANTGELFF
TGCAGCGTCGAGACAGGGGCGAACACCGGGGAGCTGTTTTTT
>TRBV5-1|.|TRBJ1-1|.|13
CASHRAGDTEAFF
TGCGCCAGTCACAGGGCTGGGGACACTGAAGCTTTCTTT
>TRBV11-1|TRBD2|TRBJ2-4|.|17
CASRPGGELATKNIQYF
TGTGCCAGCCGTCCGGGAGGGGAACTAGCAACCAAAAACATTCAGTACTTC
>TRBV29-1|.|TRBJ2-7|.|12
CSAQGTYYEQYF
TGCAGCGCTCAAGGGACATACTACGAGCAGTACTTC
>TRBV4-1|.|TRBJ2-5|.|21
CASSQPPRKLQETGTQETQYF
TGCGCCAGCAGCCAACCCCCTCGAAAGCTCCAGGAAACAGGGACCCAAGAGACCCAGTACTTC
>TRBV11-3|.|TRBJ2-5|.|13
CASSLTRGETQYF
TGTGCCAGCAGCTTAACTAGAGGGGAGACCCAGTACTTC
>TRBV27|.|TRBJ2-5|.|15
CASSLTPGLGETQYF
TGTGCCAGCAGTTTAACCCCAGGCCTGGGAGAGACCCAGTACTTC
>TRBV27|TRBD2|TRBJ2-1|.|18
CASSLYDPSGRAYNEQFF
TGTGCCAGCAGTTTATACGACCCTAGCGGGAGGGCCTACAATGAGCAGTTCTTC
>TRBV25-1|TRBD1|TRBJ1-1|.|15
CASIISTGGTTEAFF
TGTGCCAGCATTATATCGACAGGGGGGACCACTGAAGCTTTCTTT
>TRBV28|.|TRBJ1-1|.|11
CASSFYTEAFF
TGTGCCAGCAGTTTTTACACTGAAGCTTTCTTT
>TRBV11-2|.|TRBJ2-3|.|11
CASSLGDTQYF
TGTGCCAGCAGCCTTGGGGATACGCAGTATTTT
>TRBV7-2|.|TRBJ2-7|.|16
CASSLGPRDSSYEQYF
TGTGCCAGCAGCTTAGGCCCGCGGGATAGCTCCTACGAGCAGTACTTC